The rows below give T cell receptor beta chains drawn from one sample of a study of T cell changes during pregnancy in multiple sclerosis. TCRdb's copy holds only in-frame clones and misses some; the assay was immunoSEQ multiplex PCR. The sample has tens of thousands of clones, 80% to 90% seen once. Sequences were derived from CD4+ T cells from peripheral blood mononuclear cells, sampled in the first trimester of pregnancy. These receptors were obtained from a female donor in good health, enrolled as a control in a pregnancy study. Both conserved end residues are part of each CDR3. Each record gives: CDR3 DNA, CDR3 protein, J gene, clone size, D gene, CDR3 length, V gene. The D gene is left open where the match is weak. Not all rows give a size; the values are once, few, many and, for expanded clones, a class.

CDR3nt: TGTGCCAGCAGCTTAGGCGGACAGGAGTCGGTGAAACTGTTTTTT; CDR3aa: CASSLGGQESVKLFF; j_gene: TRBJ1-4; abundance: -; d_gene: TRBD1; len: 15; v_gene: TRBV5-4
CDR3nt: TGTGCCAGCAGCGAGACAGGTTACTACGAGCAGTACTTC; CDR3aa: CASSETGYYEQYF; j_gene: TRBJ2-7; abundance: -; d_gene: -; len: 13; v_gene: TRBV7-6
CDR3nt: TGTGCCAGCAGTCCATTTCGAGGGGGCTACGAGCAGTACTTC; CDR3aa: CASSPFRGGYEQYF; j_gene: TRBJ2-7; abundance: -; d_gene: -; len: 14; v_gene: TRBV28
CDR3nt: TGTGCCAGTAGTAAGTCAGGATACCGGAACACTGAAGCTTTCTTT; CDR3aa: CASSKSGYRNTEAFF; j_gene: TRBJ1-1; abundance: -; d_gene: -; len: 15; v_gene: TRBV19
CDR3nt: TGTGCCAGCAGTTACTGGGACCGGGACTTGGACGAGCAGTACTTC; CDR3aa: CASSYWDRDLDEQYF; j_gene: TRBJ2-7; abundance: -; d_gene: -; len: 15; v_gene: TRBV6-6
CDR3nt: TGTGCCAGCAGTTTCAATACTCGGGGGGCGCAAGGGGAAAAACTGTTTTTT; CDR3aa: CASSFNTRGAQGEKLFF; j_gene: TRBJ1-4; abundance: -; d_gene: -; len: 17; v_gene: TRBV28
CDR3nt: TGTGCCAGCAGTTCCCCGACAGGTTCGGGTAATTCACCCCTCCACTTT; CDR3aa: CASSSPTGSGNSPLHF; j_gene: TRBJ1-6; abundance: few; d_gene: -; len: 16; v_gene: TRBV2
CDR3nt: TGTGCCAGCAGAGGGGGCGGGTGGGAGACCCAGTACTTC; CDR3aa: CASRGGGWETQYF; j_gene: TRBJ2-5; abundance: -; d_gene: TRBD1; len: 13; v_gene: TRBV19
CDR3nt: TGTGCCAGCAGTACTCAACAGGGGGGGGATGAGCAGTTCTTC; CDR3aa: CASSTQQGGDEQFF; j_gene: TRBJ2-1; abundance: -; d_gene: -; len: 14; v_gene: TRBV27
CDR3nt: TGTGCCAGCAGCTACCGTAGGACAGGGACCGGGGAGCTGTTTTTT; CDR3aa: CASSYRRTGTGELFF; j_gene: TRBJ2-2; abundance: few; d_gene: TRBD1; len: 15; v_gene: TRBV7-8
CDR3nt: TGTGCCAGCAGCTTGAACGCGGCCGGGGAGCTGTTTTTT; CDR3aa: CASSLNAAGELFF; j_gene: TRBJ2-2; abundance: -; d_gene: -; len: 13; v_gene: TRBV11-3
CDR3nt: TGTGCCAGCAGTCCGGACAGGGCAACTAATGAAAAACTGTTTTTT; CDR3aa: CASSPDRATNEKLFF; j_gene: TRBJ1-4; abundance: -; d_gene: TRBD1; len: 15; v_gene: TRBV6-6
CDR3nt: TGTGCCAGCAGCTATTCTAGCGGGGGATGGAATGAGCAGTTCTTC; CDR3aa: CASSYSSGGWNEQFF; j_gene: TRBJ2-1; abundance: -; d_gene: TRBD2; len: 15; v_gene: TRBV5-6
CDR3nt: TGCGCCAGCAGCTCGGGACTAGCGATTTACAATGAGCAGTTCTTC; CDR3aa: CASSSGLAIYNEQFF; j_gene: TRBJ2-1; abundance: -; d_gene: TRBD2; len: 15; v_gene: TRBV5-1
CDR3nt: TGTGCCAGTAGTAAACTAGCGGGAGTGTTCAATGAGCAGTTCTTC; CDR3aa: CASSKLAGVFNEQFF; j_gene: TRBJ2-1; abundance: -; d_gene: TRBD2; len: 15; v_gene: TRBV19
CDR3nt: TGCAGCGTAAGCGGGGGGTCAATCTGGCAGTTCTTC; CDR3aa: CSVSGGSIWQFF; j_gene: TRBJ2-1; abundance: -; d_gene: TRBD2; len: 12; v_gene: TRBV29-1
CDR3nt: TGCGCCAGCAGCCAAGGTTTGGGGGGGGCGCGGGGCTACACCTTC; CDR3aa: CASSQGLGGARGYTF; j_gene: TRBJ1-2; abundance: -; d_gene: -; len: 15; v_gene: TRBV4-3
CDR3nt: TGTGCCAGCAGCCCCGACGGGGGGTCCTACGAGCAGTACTTC; CDR3aa: CASSPDGGSYEQYF; j_gene: TRBJ2-7; abundance: -; d_gene: TRBD2; len: 14; v_gene: TRBV7-9
CDR3nt: TGTGCCAGCAGCTTCCGGGACAGCTCATACAATGAGCAGTTCTTC; CDR3aa: CASSFRDSSYNEQFF; j_gene: TRBJ2-1; abundance: -; d_gene: TRBD1; len: 15; v_gene: TRBV9
CDR3nt: TGCGCCAGCAGCTTGGTACCCACAGGGAAGAACACTGAAGCTTTCTTT; CDR3aa: CASSLVPTGKNTEAFF; j_gene: TRBJ1-1; abundance: -; d_gene: -; len: 16; v_gene: TRBV5-1
CDR3nt: TGTGCCAGCAGCTTAGTCAGACTAGCGGGAGGATTTGAGCAGTTCTTC; CDR3aa: CASSLVRLAGGFEQFF; j_gene: TRBJ2-1; abundance: -; d_gene: TRBD2; len: 16; v_gene: TRBV7-9
CDR3nt: TGTGCCAGCAGAGAACGGGTCGGCAACACTGAAGCTTTCTTT; CDR3aa: CASRERVGNTEAFF; j_gene: TRBJ1-1; abundance: few; d_gene: -; len: 14; v_gene: TRBV6-6
CDR3nt: TGCGCCAGCAGCCAGTGGCTGCTAGCTCCCGATGAGCAGTACTTC; CDR3aa: CASSQWLLAPDEQYF; j_gene: TRBJ2-7; abundance: once; d_gene: -; len: 15; v_gene: TRBV4-1
CDR3nt: TGCGCCAGCAGCCAAGACAGGGCAGACACCGGGGAGCTGTTTTTT; CDR3aa: CASSQDRADTGELFF; j_gene: TRBJ2-2; abundance: -; d_gene: -; len: 15; v_gene: TRBV4-3
CDR3nt: TGTGCCAGTAGTCCGCAAAGACAGGGGCGGTTCCACTACGAGCAGTACTTC; CDR3aa: CASSPQRQGRFHYEQYF; j_gene: TRBJ2-7; abundance: -; d_gene: TRBD1; len: 17; v_gene: TRBV19
CDR3nt: TGTGCCACCAGCAGAGATAGGACTAGCGGGAGTGGGCAGTTCTTC; CDR3aa: CATSRDRTSGSGQFF; j_gene: TRBJ2-1; abundance: -; d_gene: TRBD2; len: 15; v_gene: TRBV15
CDR3nt: TGCAGCGTTGTAGCGGGTCAGGTGGAGCAGTACTTC; CDR3aa: CSVVAGQVEQYF; j_gene: TRBJ2-5; abundance: -; d_gene: TRBD2; len: 12; v_gene: TRBV29-1
CDR3nt: TGTGCCAGCAGCCCTCCCGGGAGATCCTATGGCTACACCTTC; CDR3aa: CASSPPGRSYGYTF; j_gene: TRBJ1-2; abundance: -; d_gene: -; len: 14; v_gene: TRBV9
CDR3nt: TGTGCCTGGAACGGGGTCGGGCAAAAGGTCGATGGCTACACCTTC; CDR3aa: CAWNGVGQKVDGYTF; j_gene: TRBJ1-2; abundance: -; d_gene: -; len: 15; v_gene: TRBV30
CDR3nt: TGTGTTAGCGCGTCGGCCTACGAGCAGTACTTC; CDR3aa: CVSASAYEQYF; j_gene: TRBJ2-7; abundance: -; d_gene: -; len: 11; v_gene: TRBV30
CDR3nt: TGTGCCAGCAGGACCGGGACAGGGGGCTCAGTAAACACTGAAGCTTTCTTT; CDR3aa: CASRTGTGGSVNTEAFF; j_gene: TRBJ1-1; abundance: -; d_gene: TRBD1; len: 17; v_gene: TRBV11-2
CDR3nt: TGTGCCAGCACCCAGCGGGGTGCAGGGTACTTC; CDR3aa: CASTQRGAGYF; j_gene: TRBJ2-7; abundance: -; d_gene: TRBD2; len: 11; v_gene: TRBV2
CDR3nt: TGTGCCAGCAGTAGCCCCGGGGGGCGACCCTACGAGCAGTACTTC; CDR3aa: CASSSPGGRPYEQYF; j_gene: TRBJ2-7; abundance: -; d_gene: -; len: 15; v_gene: TRBV28
CDR3nt: TGTGCCAGCAGCATGCGACAGGGGGCGGGGGCCAACGTCCTGACTTTC; CDR3aa: CASSMRQGAGANVLTF; j_gene: TRBJ2-6; abundance: -; d_gene: TRBD1; len: 16; v_gene: TRBV7-2
CDR3nt: TGTGCCAGCAGCTCCAGGGGGTCCGGGGAGCTGTTTTTT; CDR3aa: CASSSRGSGELFF; j_gene: TRBJ2-2; abundance: -; d_gene: TRBD1; len: 13; v_gene: TRBV7-9
CDR3nt: TGTGCCAGACTGGCGGGAACGGACCACGAGCAGTACTTC; CDR3aa: CARLAGTDHEQYF; j_gene: TRBJ2-7; abundance: -; d_gene: -; len: 13; v_gene: TRBV7-2
CDR3nt: TGTGCCAGCAGTGAAGTAGCGAACACTGAAGCTTTCTTT; CDR3aa: CASSEVANTEAFF; j_gene: TRBJ1-1; abundance: once; d_gene: -; len: 13; v_gene: TRBV6-1
CDR3nt: TGTGCCAGCAGCTCTGACAGTAACTATGGCTACACCTTC; CDR3aa: CASSSDSNYGYTF; j_gene: TRBJ1-2; abundance: -; d_gene: -; len: 13; v_gene: TRBV7-9
CDR3nt: TGCGCCAGCAGCTTAGGGGTTGGGCGATGGGGTGAAGCTTTCTTT; CDR3aa: CASSLGVGRWGEAFF; j_gene: TRBJ1-1; abundance: -; d_gene: -; len: 15; v_gene: TRBV5-1
CDR3nt: TGTGCCAGCTCAGTGTGGCAGTTAAACACTGAAGCTTTCTTT; CDR3aa: CASSVWQLNTEAFF; j_gene: TRBJ1-1; abundance: -; d_gene: -; len: 14; v_gene: TRBV18
CDR3nt: TGTGCCAGCAGTTTCCTACAGGGATCCTACGAGCAGTACTTC; CDR3aa: CASSFLQGSYEQYF; j_gene: TRBJ2-7; abundance: -; d_gene: -; len: 14; v_gene: TRBV27
CDR3nt: TGCGCCAGCAGCCAAGAAGTTTGGACTAGCGCAGATACGCAGTATTTT; CDR3aa: CASSQEVWTSADTQYF; j_gene: TRBJ2-3; abundance: -; d_gene: TRBD2; len: 16; v_gene: TRBV4-3
CDR3nt: TGTGCCAGCAGTGTGGGAGAGGCCGGGGAGCTGTTTTTT; CDR3aa: CASSVGEAGELFF; j_gene: TRBJ2-2; abundance: once; d_gene: -; len: 13; v_gene: TRBV6-1
CDR3nt: TGTGCCGGGTCTGGGGGCGGGGGGGCTAGCAGGCCAGATACGCAGTATTTT; CDR3aa: CAGSGGGGASRPDTQYF; j_gene: TRBJ2-3; abundance: -; d_gene: TRBD2; len: 17; v_gene: TRBV28
CDR3nt: TGTGCCATCAGCGTCAGCGGGGCCGACTACGAGCAGTACTTC; CDR3aa: CAISVSGADYEQYF; j_gene: TRBJ2-7; abundance: -; d_gene: TRBD2; len: 14; v_gene: TRBV10-3
CDR3nt: TGCGCCAGCAGCCCGGGACGGGGGGACACTGAAGCTTTCTTT; CDR3aa: CASSPGRGDTEAFF; j_gene: TRBJ1-1; abundance: -; d_gene: -; len: 14; v_gene: TRBV5-1
CDR3nt: TGTGCCAGCAGCTTTCGACTCACGGGAATTAGCACAGATACGCAGTATTTT; CDR3aa: CASSFRLTGISTDTQYF; j_gene: TRBJ2-3; abundance: -; d_gene: -; len: 17; v_gene: TRBV5-6
CDR3nt: TGTGCCAGTAGTACTAGCGGACGAGAGACCCAGTACTTC; CDR3aa: CASSTSGRETQYF; j_gene: TRBJ2-5; abundance: -; d_gene: TRBD2; len: 13; v_gene: TRBV19
CDR3nt: TGTGCCAGCAGTAGAGTAGCAACTAATGAAAAACTGTTTTTT; CDR3aa: CASSRVATNEKLFF; j_gene: TRBJ1-4; abundance: -; d_gene: -; len: 14; v_gene: TRBV6-1
CDR3nt: TGTGCCAGCAGCGATACCTTGAGCCTAGAGACCCAGTACTTC; CDR3aa: CASSDTLSLETQYF; j_gene: TRBJ2-5; abundance: -; d_gene: -; len: 14; v_gene: TRBV2
CDR3nt: TGTGCCAGTACCGGGGGGGCGTTGGTAGAGCAGTACTTC; CDR3aa: CASTGGALVEQYF; j_gene: TRBJ2-7; abundance: -; d_gene: TRBD2; len: 13; v_gene: TRBV2
CDR3nt: TGTGCCAGCAGTTTATTTGGCAGGGAGAACACCGGGGAGCTGTTTTTT; CDR3aa: CASSLFGRENTGELFF; j_gene: TRBJ2-2; abundance: -; d_gene: -; len: 16; v_gene: TRBV28
CDR3nt: TGTGCCAGCAGCTTAGTGGTAAGGGGCGTATATGAAGAGACCCAGTACTTC; CDR3aa: CASSLVVRGVYEETQYF; j_gene: TRBJ2-5; abundance: -; d_gene: -; len: 17; v_gene: TRBV7-9
CDR3nt: TGTGCCAGCAGTCGTAACCGGGACAAGGGCCTCTTGGGGGCAGATACGCAGTATTTT; CDR3aa: CASSRNRDKGLLGADTQYF; j_gene: TRBJ2-3; abundance: -; d_gene: -; len: 19; v_gene: TRBV5-6
CDR3nt: TGCGCCAGCAGCTTGGGAGGTTGGCAGCCCCAGCATTTT; CDR3aa: CASSLGGWQPQHF; j_gene: TRBJ1-5; abundance: -; d_gene: -; len: 13; v_gene: TRBV5-1
CDR3nt: TGTGCCAGCAGTCAATCGGACAATGAGCAGTTCTTC; CDR3aa: CASSQSDNEQFF; j_gene: TRBJ2-1; abundance: -; d_gene: -; len: 12; v_gene: TRBV6-5
CDR3nt: TGCGCCAGCAGCCAGAGCGGGGCTGGGTACAATGAGCAGTTCTTC; CDR3aa: CASSQSGAGYNEQFF; j_gene: TRBJ2-1; abundance: -; d_gene: TRBD2; len: 15; v_gene: TRBV4-1